Listed below are T cell receptor beta chains from one sample, sequenced in a study of cytomegalovirus exposure and HLA in healthy donors. Clones were sequenced by immunoSEQ multiplex PCR, and TCRdb holds only the in-frame ones, with some missing. The sample lists approximately 190,000 clones; around four fifths were seen once. Input material: PBMCs. The receptors derive from a man between 18 and 29 years old in good health and CMV-seropositive. The CDR3 runs from the conserved cysteine through the conserved F or W. The D gene is left open where the match is weak. Not every row has a clone size; where given, it reads once, few, many or a size class.

j_call	v_call	clone_size	d_call	cdr3_aa	cdr3_nt
TRBJ1-5	TRBV18	-	-	CASSPSESNQPQHF	TGTGCCAGCTCACCGAGTGAAAGCAATCAGCCCCAGCATTTT
TRBJ2-5	TRBV7-9	-	TRBD1	CASSFRGPKGETQYF	TGTGCCAGCAGCTTCAGGGGGCCGAAGGGAGAGACCCAGTACTTC
TRBJ2-5	TRBV27	-	TRBD2	CASSFRASGSVGGQETQYF	TGTGCCAGCAGTTTCCGGGCTAGCGGGAGCGTCGGAGGACAAGAGACCCAGTACTTC
TRBJ2-7	TRBV5-1	-	TRBD2	CASSLRIAGGHYEQYF	TGCGCCAGCAGCTTGAGGATAGCGGGAGGCCACTACGAGCAGTACTTC
TRBJ2-7	TRBV15	-	-	CATQARRSYEQYF	TGTGCCACCCAAGCGAGGCGTTCCTACGAGCAGTACTTC
TRBJ2-1	TRBV27	-	-	CASSHYNEQFF	TGTGCCAGCAGCCATTACAATGAGCAGTTCTTC
TRBJ2-1	TRBV7-3	-	TRBD1	CASSPAGQGATSGNEQFF	TGTGCCAGCAGCCCCGCGGGACAGGGGGCGACAAGTGGAAATGAGCAGTTCTTC
TRBJ1-2	TRBV5-1	-	TRBD1	CASSARGQGSTNYGYTF	TGCGCCAGCAGCGCCAGGGGGCAGGGGTCGACTAACTATGGCTACACCTTC
TRBJ2-1	TRBV5-1	-	TRBD1	CASSSQTGGYEQFF	TGCGCCAGCAGCTCGCAGACAGGGGGCTATGAGCAGTTCTTC
TRBJ2-7	TRBV5-6	-	-	CASSFGDTSSYEQYF	TGTGCCAGCAGCTTCGGGGACACCTCTTCCTACGAGCAGTACTTC
TRBJ2-3	TRBV2	-	TRBD2	CASSEASASGSGDTQYF	TGTGCCAGCAGTGAAGCCTCTGCTAGCGGGAGTGGTGATACGCAGTATTTT
TRBJ2-3	TRBV15	many	-	CATSRDRGSGPTDTQYF	TGTGCCACCAGCAGAGATCGGGGGAGCGGGCCCACAGATACGCAGTATTTT
TRBJ2-1	TRBV7-2	-	-	CASTPWGQGHNEQFF	TGTGCCAGCACCCCCTGGGGGCAGGGTCACAATGAGCAGTTCTTC
TRBJ2-7	TRBV29-1	-	TRBD1	CSVAQGDYEQYF	TGCAGCGTTGCACAGGGGGACTACGAGCAGTACTTC
TRBJ2-2	TRBV5-1	-	-	CASSLRSGGNTGELFF	TGCGCCAGCAGCTTGCGTAGCGGAGGTAACACCGGGGAGCTGTTTTTT
TRBJ1-2	TRBV5-4	-	-	CASSPPSGVFYGYTF	TGTGCCAGCAGCCCCCCTTCCGGGGTTTTCTATGGCTACACCTTC
TRBJ2-5	TRBV6-6	-	-	CASNTRGGLETQYF	TGTGCCAGCAACACAAGGGGGGGTCTTGAGACCCAGTACTTC
TRBJ2-3	TRBV30	-	-	CALQGLADTQYF	TGTGCCTTACAGGGATTAGCAGATACGCAGTATTTT
TRBJ1-4	TRBV30	-	-	CAWSIDLSTNEKLFF	TGTGCCTGGAGTATCGACTTGTCAACTAATGAAAAACTGTTTTTT
TRBJ2-1	TRBV20-1	-	-	CSAPRYNEQFF	TGCAGTGCTCCGCGGTACAATGAGCAGTTCTTC
TRBJ2-5	TRBV7-6	-	TRBD2	CASGRTSLGETQYF	TGTGCCAGCGGGAGGACTAGTTTGGGAGAGACCCAGTACTTC
TRBJ2-7	TRBV25-1	-	TRBD1	CANPRQGATYEQYF	TGTGCCAACCCCCGACAGGGGGCGACCTACGAGCAGTACTTC
TRBJ2-7	TRBV27	-	TRBD1	CATGFGGTGTYEQYF	TGTGCCACCGGTTTCGGAGGGACAGGAACCTACGAGCAGTACTTC
TRBJ2-7	TRBV6-5	-	-	CASRIEGVGGVQYF	TGTGCCAGCCGTATTGAGGGGGTAGGGGGAGTGCAGTACTTC
TRBJ2-7	TRBV7-3	-	TRBD2	CASSPSGWGYEQYF	TGTGCCAGCAGCCCTAGCGGGTGGGGGTACGAGCAGTACTTC
TRBJ2-7	TRBV5-6	-	-	CASSWIRSSYEQYF	TGTGCCAGCAGCTGGATACGGAGCTCCTACGAGCAGTACTTC
TRBJ2-7	TRBV4-3	-	-	CASSRTGSSYEQYF	TGCGCCAGCAGCCGGACCGGGAGCTCCTACGAGCAGTACTTC
TRBJ2-1	TRBV15	-	TRBD2	CATSRELAGGVFLEQFF	TGTGCCACCAGCAGGGAACTAGCGGGGGGAGTCTTTTTGGAGCAGTTCTTC
TRBJ1-1	TRBV7-2	-	-	CASSFPGWNTEAFF	TGTGCCAGCAGCTTCCCGGGATGGAACACTGAAGCTTTCTTT
TRBJ2-4	TRBV29-1	-	-	CSVKDSGKNIQYF	TGCAGCGTTAAGGACAGTGGCAAAAACATTCAGTACTTC
TRBJ1-1	TRBV27	-	TRBD1	CASSLIIQGVDTEAFF	TGTGCCAGCAGCTTAATAATACAGGGGGTGGACACTGAAGCTTTCTTT
TRBJ2-1	TRBV7-8	-	TRBD2	CASSSLLAGVKEQFF	TGTGCCAGCAGCTCACTACTAGCGGGAGTCAAGGAGCAGTTCTTC
TRBJ2-7	TRBV18	-	-	CASSPLSGASNYEQYF	TGTGCCAGCTCACCACTTTCAGGGGCCTCCAATTACGAGCAGTACTTC
TRBJ1-1	TRBV19	-	TRBD1	CASRTGDRVFANTEAFF	TGTGCCAGTAGGACAGGGGACAGGGTTTTTGCGAACACTGAAGCTTTCTTT
TRBJ2-5	TRBV19	-	-	CASSIANRDGETQYF	TGTGCCAGTAGTATAGCGAACAGGGACGGCGAGACCCAGTACTTC
TRBJ2-7	TRBV2	-	TRBD2	CASSEGGGRSYEQYF	TGTGCCAGCAGTGAAGGAGGCGGGAGATCCTACGAGCAGTACTTC
TRBJ1-5	TRBV30	-	TRBD1	CAWSARTGTLEPQHF	TGTGCCTGGAGTGCCCGGACAGGGACCCTGGAGCCCCAGCATTTT
TRBJ2-5	TRBV6-5	-	-	CASSPGSTETQYF	TGTGCCAGCAGTCCGGGATCGACAGAGACCCAGTACTTC
TRBJ1-5	TRBV16	-	TRBD1	CASSHARDRVNQPQHF	TGTGCCAGCAGCCACGCCCGGGACAGGGTAAACCAGCCCCAGCATTTT
TRBJ2-5	TRBV6-1	-	TRBD1	CASSGRPGTGGETQYF	TGTGCCAGCAGTGGTAGGCCCGGGACAGGAGGGGAGACCCAGTACTTC
TRBJ2-3	TRBV9	-	-	CASSVASSTDTQYF	TGTGCCAGCAGCGTAGCCTCGTCCACAGATACGCAGTATTTT
TRBJ2-7	TRBV7-9	few	TRBD1	CASSFKTGTAEQYF	TGTGCCAGCAGCTTTAAGACAGGGACGGCCGAGCAGTACTTC
TRBJ1-1	TRBV19	-	-	CASSPRDIFGTEAFF	TGTGCCAGTAGTCCTCGAGACATCTTCGGCACTGAAGCTTTCTTT
TRBJ2-5	TRBV11-2	once	TRBD2	CASSSGLAGETQYF	TGTGCCAGCAGCTCCGGACTAGCAGGAGAGACCCAGTACTTC